These T cell receptor beta chains were read from a single sample in a study of T cells in Graves' hyperthyroidism and ophthalmopathy. TCRdb ran MiXCR on the multiplex PCR reads and lists one entry per CDR3 protein. The sample records about half a million distinct CDR3 sequences, under 25% being singletons. The material sequenced was blood. Receptor source: a young man with Graves' hyperthyroidism. Both conserved end residues are part of each CDR3.

v_call	j_call	cdr3_aa
TRBV28	TRBJ2-7	CASGRGDRVYEQYF
TRBV20-1	TRBJ1-5	CSARDPVGGNQPQHF
TRBV6-5	TRBJ1-1	CASRPGRSWNTEAFF
TRBV15	TRBJ2-7	CATSRLGLEQYF
TRBV6-1	TRBJ2-7	CASSPFTGVGREQYF
TRBV4-1	TRBJ1-1	CASSHVGDTEAFF
TRBV12-3/TRBV12-4	TRBJ2-2	CASSLQGRPGELFF
TRBV3-1	TRBJ2-2	CASSQGNAGAGTGELFF
TRBV11-1	TRBJ2-2	CATVDGPNTGELFF
TRBV12-3/TRBV12-4	TRBJ1-1	CASSSGTADPEAFF
TRBV28	TRBJ1-1	CASSFQGSKTEAFF
TRBV29-1	TRBJ1-2	CSVGTPFWGYTF
TRBV6-1	TRBJ2-7	CASSPLGEQYF
TRBV6-5	TRBJ2-7	CASSWVGTNSYEQYF
TRBV29-1	TRBJ1-2	CSVAGDKNYGYTF
TRBV6-1	TRBJ1-1	CASSASGTSEAFF
TRBV2	TRBJ2-7	CASSGFWQLSSYEQYF
TRBV28	TRBJ2-7	CASTPQRGLPYEQYF
TRBV6-5	TRBJ1-1	CASSYSRQGTEAFF
TRBV12-3/TRBV12-4	TRBJ2-2	CASSSSRGNTGELFF
TRBV2	TRBJ1-6	CASCPPSSYNSPLHF
TRBV20-1	TRBJ1-5	CSASGGQAVNQPQHF
TRBV2	TRBJ1-1	CASRTVENTEAFF
TRBV19	TRBJ1-1	CASTPGQGGVNTEAFF
TRBV11-2	TRBJ2-5	CASSSERGYQETQYF
TRBV6-1	TRBJ1-1	CASSAGGDTEAFF
TRBV6-5	TRBJ1-2	CASSYTGANYGYTF
TRBV30	TRBJ2-5	CAWSGRQWETQYF
TRBV9	TRBJ1-2	CASSTGGTNYGYTF
TRBV30	TRBJ2-7	CAWANSYEQYF
TRBV20-1	TRBJ1-3	CSARVAGPGNTIYF
TRBV4-1	TRBJ2-7	CASSSSLTGAYEQYF
TRBV27	TRBJ1-1	CASKHPGTNTEAFF
TRBV20-1	TRBJ1-5	CSARTGNQPQHF
TRBV5-1	TRBJ2-7	CASSWTTGSYEQYF
TRBV11-1	TRBJ1-5	CASSLARFGQGTPYSNQPQHF
TRBV29-1	TRBJ1-3	CSVVGGDSGNTIYF
TRBV5-1	TRBJ2-7	CASSMRGGRYEQYF
TRBV29-1	TRBJ2-7	CSVEASTSGVYEQYF
TRBV20-1	TRBJ2-7	CSARKHDEQYF
TRBV12-3/TRBV12-4	TRBJ1-1	CASRHWAGADTEAFF
TRBV27	TRBJ1-1	CASSSLRVVNTEAFF
TRBV29-1	TRBJ2-5	CSVRPGDQETQYF
TRBV20-1	TRBJ1-3	CSAHDETGNTIYF
TRBV5-5	TRBJ2-6	CASSDGTVSGANVLTF
TRBV11-2	TRBJ1-1	CASSLLTGMNTEAFF
TRBV12-3/TRBV12-4	TRBJ1-1	CASTLNQYMNTEAFF
TRBV2	TRBJ2-5	CASKEQGLHQETQYF
TRBV20-1	TRBJ1-1	CSARWGRVNTEAFF
TRBV10-3	TRBJ1-4	CAISLDYSANEKLFF
TRBV29-1	TRBJ1-5	CSVAQQPNQPQHF
TRBV10-3	TRBJ2-7	CAISGPLGGFSSISYEQYF
TRBV2	TRBJ2-7	CASSDRGQSYEQYF
TRBV27	TRBJ1-1	CASSPRTNLNTEAFF
TRBV9	TRBJ1-1	CASSVVAGKFMNTEAFF